This T cell receptor beta chain was found in a study of control samples from healthy donors and cancer patients. Germline values: CDR1 MNHEY, CDR2 SVGAGI. There are 15 residues in the CDR3. V gave up 4 bases and J gave up 1 base; unmatched junction bases: 2. The data were produced by immunoSEQ multiplex PCR, yet TCRdb's version contains in-frame clones alone and is incomplete. This sample has 95,000 to 120,000 clones; around 80% occur once, and the top ten carry 6.5%. This TCR came from a man younger than 35 in good health. The V call is TRBV6-5, the J call TRBJ2-3; 10 bases map to TRBD2. What was sequenced was blood. This CDR3 is CASSSLAGGTDTQYF. For the CDR3, the DNA is TGTGCCAGCAGTTCCCTAGCGGGGGGCACAGATACGCAGTATTTT.